This T cell receptor (beta chain) was sequenced for a study of blood T cell repertoires in COVID-19. Study at large: Sources were T cells, B-cell-depleted T cells, or PBMCs; the material itself was cDNA or gDNA.

Germline CDR1 and CDR2: SGDLS and YYNGEE. V lost 3 bases and J lost 16; bases outside the gene matches: 9. This CDR3 contains 12 residues. Methods used by the authors: Amplification of reference gene primers was used by the study to estimate nucleated cell counts. Assay used: immunoSEQ multiplex PCR; TCRdb lists only in-frame clones, some missing. V and J calls and clone size follow that table, whereas D and trimming were derived from the DNA. The sample shows some 250,000 clones, about 86% of them seen only once. The source material was peripheral blood. This TCR was recovered from a man aged 60 to 75 with acute or convalescent COVID-19. The chain couples TRBV9 to TRBJ2-1, with TRBD1 matching over 8 bases. The CDR3 nucleotides are TGTGCCAGCAGCGAGGACAGGGCTACACTCTTCTTC. Translating it yields CASSEDRATLFF.